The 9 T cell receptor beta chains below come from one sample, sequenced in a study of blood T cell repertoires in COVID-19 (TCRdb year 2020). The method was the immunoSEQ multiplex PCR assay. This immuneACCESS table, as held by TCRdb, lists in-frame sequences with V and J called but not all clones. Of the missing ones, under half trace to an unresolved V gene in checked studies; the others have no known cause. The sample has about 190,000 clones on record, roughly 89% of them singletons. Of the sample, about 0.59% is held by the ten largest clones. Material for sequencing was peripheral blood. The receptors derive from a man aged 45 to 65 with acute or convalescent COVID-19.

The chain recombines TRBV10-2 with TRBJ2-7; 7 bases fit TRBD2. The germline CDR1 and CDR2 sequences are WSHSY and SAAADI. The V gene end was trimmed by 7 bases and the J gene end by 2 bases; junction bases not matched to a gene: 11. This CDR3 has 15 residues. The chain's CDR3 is CASNGRERGPYEQYF. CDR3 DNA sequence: TGCGCCAGCAATGGGAGAGAGCGGGGCCCCTACGAGCAGTACTTC.

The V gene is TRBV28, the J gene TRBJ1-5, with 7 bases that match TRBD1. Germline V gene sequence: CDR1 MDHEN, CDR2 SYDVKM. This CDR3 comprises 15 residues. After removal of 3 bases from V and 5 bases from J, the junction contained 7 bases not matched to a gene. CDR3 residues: CASSLRGGEDQPQHF. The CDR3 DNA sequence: TGTGCCAGCAGTTTGCGAGGGGGCGAGGATCAGCCCCAGCATTTT.

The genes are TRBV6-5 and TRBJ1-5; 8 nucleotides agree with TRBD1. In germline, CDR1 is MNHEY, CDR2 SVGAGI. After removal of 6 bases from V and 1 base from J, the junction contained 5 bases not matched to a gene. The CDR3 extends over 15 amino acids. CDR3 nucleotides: TGTGCCAGCAGGACCGGGACAGGAAGCAATCAGCCCCAGCATTTT. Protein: CASRTGTGSNQPQHF.

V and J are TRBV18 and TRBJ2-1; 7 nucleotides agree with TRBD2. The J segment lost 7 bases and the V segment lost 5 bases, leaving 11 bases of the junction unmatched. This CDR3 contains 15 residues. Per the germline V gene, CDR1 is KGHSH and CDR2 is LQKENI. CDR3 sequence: CASSALATGGNEQFF. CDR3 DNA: TGTGCCAGCTCAGCACTAGCGACGGGTGGTAATGAGCAGTTCTTC. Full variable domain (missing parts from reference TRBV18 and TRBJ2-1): NAGVMQNPRHLVRRRGQEARLRCSPMKGHSHVYWYRQLPEEGLKFMVYLQKENIIDESGMPKERFSAEFPKEGPSILRIQQVVRGDSAAYFCASSALATGGNEQFFGPGTRLTVL.

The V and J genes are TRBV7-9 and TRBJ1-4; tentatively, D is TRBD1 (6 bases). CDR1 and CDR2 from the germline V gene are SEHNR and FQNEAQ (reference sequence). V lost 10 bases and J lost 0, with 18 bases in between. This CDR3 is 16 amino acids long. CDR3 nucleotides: TGTGCCACCTTACAGGGTCCAACTGCAACTAATGAAAAACTGTTTTTT. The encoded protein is CATLQGPTATNEKLFF.

CDR3 region: CASSTGTSGRIDTQYF. DNA for the CDR3: TGTGCCAGCAGCACGGGGACTAGCGGGAGAATAGATACGCAGTATTTT. The V and J genes are TRBV9 and TRBJ2-3, with TRBD2 matching 14 bases. The CDR3 sequence is 16 residues long. V dropped 4 bases and J dropped 5; count of bases not matched to a gene: 6. The V gene's germline CDR1 is SGDLS and CDR2 YYNGEE.

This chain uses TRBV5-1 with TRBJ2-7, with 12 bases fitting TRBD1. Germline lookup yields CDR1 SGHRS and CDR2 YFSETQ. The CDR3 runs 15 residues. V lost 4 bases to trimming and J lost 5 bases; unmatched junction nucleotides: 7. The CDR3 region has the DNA TGCGCCAGCAGCAGTCAGGGACAGGGGGCTGACGAGCAGTACTTC. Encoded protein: CASSSQGQGADEQYF.

The CDR3 sequence is CASSLIRSSYNEQFF. The CDR3 DNA sequence: TGCGCCAGCAGCTTGATCCGGAGCTCCTACAATGAGCAGTTCTTC. The J gene is TRBJ2-1, the V gene TRBV5-1; no reliable D call. The germline V and J ends were trimmed by 1 base and 0 bases, with 8 bases remaining between them. The CDR3 extends over 15 amino acids. Per germline, CDR1 SGHRS and CDR2 YFSETQ.

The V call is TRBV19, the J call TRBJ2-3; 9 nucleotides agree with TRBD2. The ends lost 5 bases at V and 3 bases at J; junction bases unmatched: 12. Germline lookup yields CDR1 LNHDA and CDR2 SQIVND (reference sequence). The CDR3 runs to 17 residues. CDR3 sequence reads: CASSYLAGSQGTDTQYF. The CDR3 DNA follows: TGTGCCAGTAGTTACCTAGCGGGGAGTCAAGGGACAGATACGCAGTATTTT.